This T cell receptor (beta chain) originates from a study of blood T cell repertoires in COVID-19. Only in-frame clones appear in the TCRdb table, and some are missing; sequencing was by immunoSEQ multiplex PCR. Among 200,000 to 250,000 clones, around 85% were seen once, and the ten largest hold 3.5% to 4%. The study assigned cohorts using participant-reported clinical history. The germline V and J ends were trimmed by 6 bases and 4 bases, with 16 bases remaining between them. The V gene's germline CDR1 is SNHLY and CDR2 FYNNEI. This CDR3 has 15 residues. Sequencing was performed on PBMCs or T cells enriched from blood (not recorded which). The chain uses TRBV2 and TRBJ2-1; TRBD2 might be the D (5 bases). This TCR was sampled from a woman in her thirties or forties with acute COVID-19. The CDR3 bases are TGTGCCAGCAGAGCTCAGCGGAGCCAGTACAATGAGCAGTTCTTC. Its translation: CASRAQRSQYNEQFF. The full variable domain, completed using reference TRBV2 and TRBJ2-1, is EPEVTQTPSHQVTQMGQEVILRCVPISNHLYFYWYRQILGQKVEFLVSFYNNEISEKSEIFDDQFSVERPDGSNFTLKIRSTKLEDSAMYFCASRAQRSQYNEQFFGPGTRLTVL.